A selection of T cell receptor beta chains follows, all from one sample in a study of T cell responses to AZD1222 COVID-19 vaccine. Only in-frame clones appear in the TCRdb table, and some are missing; sequencing was by immunoSEQ multiplex PCR. The sample records under 130,000 clones, about 92% being singletons. The material was peripheral blood, obtained on day 0 of AZD1222 vaccination. Receptors were obtained from an adult in good health. Each CDR3 is given with its conserved first and last residue. The order of the fields is J gene, clone size, V gene, D gene, CDR3 protein, CDR3 DNA. D genes are given only for firm matches. Clone size is stated in some rows and not others, as once, few, many or a class when expanded.

j_call: TRBJ2-7; clone_size: -; v_call: TRBV6-5; d_call: -; cdr3_aa: CASSYSIGSYEQYF; cdr3_nt: TGTGCCAGCAGTTACTCGATCGGTTCCTACGAGCAGTACTTC
j_call: TRBJ1-5; clone_size: once; v_call: TRBV2; d_call: -; cdr3_aa: CASSDSYSNQPQHF; cdr3_nt: TGTGCCAGCAGTGACAGTTATAGCAATCAGCCCCAGCATTTT
j_call: TRBJ1-6; clone_size: -; v_call: TRBV7-2; d_call: -; cdr3_aa: CASSGRGGNSPLHF; cdr3_nt: TGTGCCAGCAGCGGTAGGGGAGGGAATTCACCCCTCCACTTT
j_call: TRBJ1-6; clone_size: -; v_call: TRBV4-3; d_call: -; cdr3_aa: CASSQDGDSNWSPLHF; cdr3_nt: TGCGCCAGCAGCCAAGATGGAGACAGTAATTGGTCACCCCTCCACTTT
j_call: TRBJ1-3; clone_size: once; v_call: TRBV7-9; d_call: -; cdr3_aa: CASSLVTGRGNTIYF; cdr3_nt: TGTGCCAGCAGCTTAGTCACAGGGAGGGGAAACACCATATATTTT
j_call: TRBJ2-5; clone_size: once; v_call: TRBV19; d_call: TRBD2; cdr3_aa: CASSIGGLATQETQYF; cdr3_nt: TGTGCCAGTAGTATCGGGGGACTAGCAACACAAGAGACCCAGTACTTC
j_call: TRBJ1-6; clone_size: -; v_call: TRBV6-5; d_call: -; cdr3_aa: CASSYRGTENSPLHF; cdr3_nt: TGTGCCAGCAGTTACAGAGGGACTGAAAATTCACCCCTCCACTTT
j_call: TRBJ1-2; clone_size: once; v_call: TRBV19; d_call: -; cdr3_aa: CASSIHGATAGYTF; cdr3_nt: TGTGCCAGTAGTATCCACGGGGCTACGGCTGGCTACACCTTC
j_call: TRBJ1-2; clone_size: -; v_call: TRBV9; d_call: -; cdr3_aa: CASSVGLRNNYGYTF; cdr3_nt: TGTGCCAGCAGCGTAGGTTTACGGAATAACTATGGCTACACCTTC
j_call: TRBJ1-2; clone_size: -; v_call: TRBV6-5; d_call: -; cdr3_aa: CASSLSKGYGYTF; cdr3_nt: TGTGCCAGCAGCCTCAGTAAAGGGTATGGCTACACCTTC
j_call: TRBJ1-2; clone_size: -; v_call: TRBV27; d_call: -; cdr3_aa: CASSLSWIFYGYTF; cdr3_nt: TGTGCCAGCAGTTTATCTTGGATTTTCTATGGCTACACCTTC
j_call: TRBJ1-1; clone_size: -; v_call: TRBV9; d_call: -; cdr3_aa: CASSVGNRNTEAFF; cdr3_nt: TGTGCCAGCAGCGTTGGGAACAGAAACACTGAAGCTTTCTTT
j_call: TRBJ1-3; clone_size: -; v_call: TRBV11-1; d_call: -; cdr3_aa: CASSLEAANSGNTIYF; cdr3_nt: TGTGCCAGCAGCTTAGAGGCAGCGAACTCTGGAAACACCATATATTTT
j_call: TRBJ2-7; clone_size: -; v_call: TRBV3-1/TRBV3-2; d_call: -; cdr3_aa: CASSLRGGTYEQYF; cdr3_nt: TGTGCCAGCAGCCTCCGTGGGGGGACCTACGAGCAGTACTTC
j_call: TRBJ1-2; clone_size: -; v_call: TRBV6-4; d_call: -; cdr3_aa: CASSDSYGGSYTF; cdr3_nt: TGTGCCAGCAGTGACTCTTACGGTGGGAGCTACACCTTC
j_call: TRBJ1-2; clone_size: -; v_call: TRBV7-7; d_call: -; cdr3_aa: CASSMGNLHRGGYTF; cdr3_nt: TGTGCCAGCAGCATGGGGAACCTTCACCGGGGAGGCTACACCTTC
j_call: TRBJ2-1; clone_size: -; v_call: TRBV10-3; d_call: TRBD1; cdr3_aa: CAISDPGQGISDEQFF; cdr3_nt: TGTGCCATCAGTGACCCCGGACAGGGAATCTCGGATGAGCAGTTCTTC
j_call: TRBJ1-2; clone_size: -; v_call: TRBV18; d_call: TRBD1; cdr3_aa: CASSLFDTGTGNGYTF; cdr3_nt: TGTGCCAGCTCACTCTTTGATACCGGGACAGGGAACGGCTACACCTTC
j_call: TRBJ1-1; clone_size: -; v_call: TRBV5-5; d_call: -; cdr3_aa: CASSLGGGTEAFF; cdr3_nt: TGTGCCAGCAGCTTGGGAGGGGGCACTGAAGCTTTCTTT
j_call: TRBJ1-4; clone_size: -; v_call: TRBV29-1; d_call: -; cdr3_aa: CSGAVRSEKLFF; cdr3_nt: TGCAGCGGGGCCGTTCGGTCCGAAAAACTGTTTTTT
j_call: TRBJ2-7; clone_size: once; v_call: TRBV5-1; d_call: -; cdr3_aa: CASSWDYEQYF; cdr3_nt: TGCGCCAGCAGCTGGGACTACGAGCAGTACTTC
j_call: TRBJ1-1; clone_size: -; v_call: TRBV30; d_call: -; cdr3_aa: CAWSVTRDGEAFF; cdr3_nt: TGTGCCTGGAGTGTGACGAGGGACGGTGAAGCTTTCTTT
j_call: TRBJ1-1; clone_size: -; v_call: TRBV6-1; d_call: -; cdr3_aa: CASSEIRSGTEAFF; cdr3_nt: TGTGCCAGCAGTGAAATACGGTCCGGCACTGAAGCTTTCTTT
j_call: TRBJ2-2; clone_size: -; v_call: TRBV12-3/TRBV12-4; d_call: -; cdr3_aa: CASSLGAGELFF; cdr3_nt: TGTGCCAGCAGTTTAGGGGCCGGGGAGCTGTTTTTT
j_call: TRBJ2-3; clone_size: -; v_call: TRBV5-8; d_call: -; cdr3_aa: CASSVHRSPGTDTQYF; cdr3_nt: TGTGCCAGCAGCGTTCACAGGTCTCCTGGGACAGATACGCAGTATTTT
j_call: TRBJ1-2; clone_size: -; v_call: TRBV4-1; d_call: -; cdr3_aa: CASSQEEGRGPYGYTF; cdr3_nt: TGCGCCAGCAGCCAAGAGGAAGGCAGGGGTCCCTATGGCTACACCTTC
j_call: TRBJ1-5; clone_size: -; v_call: TRBV21-1; d_call: -; cdr3_aa: CASSNFLFRGFLNSNQPQHF; cdr3_nt: TGTGCCAGCAGCAATTTTTTATTTCGGGGATTTTTAAATAGCAATCAGCCCCAGCATTTT
j_call: TRBJ1-2; clone_size: -; v_call: TRBV6-2/TRBV6-3; d_call: TRBD1; cdr3_aa: CASSWTGWSFGYTF; cdr3_nt: TGTGCCAGCAGTTGGACAGGGTGGTCGTTTGGCTACACCTTC
j_call: TRBJ2-7; clone_size: -; v_call: TRBV27; d_call: -; cdr3_aa: CASSLGVRTYEQYF; cdr3_nt: TGTGCCAGCAGTTTAGGGGTTCGAACCTACGAGCAGTACTTC
j_call: TRBJ1-1; clone_size: -; v_call: TRBV11-3; d_call: -; cdr3_aa: CASSLPQGNTEAFF; cdr3_nt: TGTGCCAGCAGTCTACCACAGGGGAACACTGAAGCTTTCTTT
j_call: TRBJ2-1; clone_size: -; v_call: TRBV27; d_call: TRBD2; cdr3_aa: CASRDSGIYNEQFF; cdr3_nt: TGTGCCAGCAGGGATAGCGGGATATACAATGAGCAGTTCTTC
j_call: TRBJ2-7; clone_size: -; v_call: TRBV10-3; d_call: TRBD1; cdr3_aa: CAMGGTGDSYEQYF; cdr3_nt: TGTGCCATGGGGGGGACAGGGGATTCCTACGAGCAGTACTTC